The 14 T cell receptor beta chains in this list originate from one sample, sequenced in a study of Ad26.COV2.S vaccination and SARS-CoV-2 variants. Assay used: immunoSEQ multiplex PCR; TCRdb lists only in-frame clones, some missing. The sample contains about 350,000 clones, approximately 90% of which appear only once. Treatment indicated: 15 to 20 received Ad26.COV2.S at low or high dose, single or two shots; about 5 received placebo; per-sample allocation not given. It was on day 63 after the first vaccine or placebo injection that samples were taken. Sample: peripheral blood, taken in a trial of Ad26.COV2.S vaccine versus placebo. All receptors derive from a person aged 18-65 years who received the Ad26.COV2.S COVID-19 vaccine or a placebo.

The chain uses TRBV3-1 (or the pseudogene TRBV3-2) and TRBJ2-3, with D possibly called TRBD1 or TRBD2 (5 bases each). The CDR3 runs to 18 residues. The V gene's germline CDR1 is LGHDT and CDR2 YNNKEL (reference sequence). Deletions cut 2 bases from V and 2 bases from J, with 20 bases between. The CDR3 loop is CASSQRGPSGIHTDTQYF. In DNA, the CDR3 is TGTGCCAGCAGCCAAAGGGGACCTTCGGGGATCCACACAGATACGCAGTATTTT.

CDR3 DNA sequence: TGTGCCTGGACCCCTGGGGGCCCCTCCAATCAGCCCCAGCATTTT. Its protein product is CAWTPGGPSNQPQHF. The chain combines TRBV30 with TRBJ1-5; D is perhaps TRBD1 (6 bases). This CDR3 comprises 15 residues. V was shortened by 4 bases and J by 3 bases, with 16 bases between the two germline ends. The germline CDR1 and CDR2 sequences are GTSNPN and SVGIG (reference sequence).

As to this clone: The sample contains more than one DNA sequence encoding this CDR3. V usage is TRBV6-5 and J usage is TRBJ1-2; no clear D gene. The V end was cut by 0 bases, the J end by 8 bases, with 10 bases between. CDR1 is MNHEY, CDR2 SVGAGI, per germline. CDR3 length equals 13 residues. The CDR3 spells CASSYSRSQGYTF. CDR3 coding DNA: TGTGCCAGCAGTTACTCGCGAAGCCAAGGCTACACCTTC.

The V call is TRBV5-1, the J call TRBJ2-7, with TRBD1 identical over 7 bases. Germline values: CDR1 SGHRS, CDR2 YFSETQ. The CDR3 totals 15 residues. The J segment lost 0 bases and the V segment lost 4 bases, leaving 7 bases of the junction unmatched. The CDR3 DNA sequence: TGCGCCAGCAGCCCGCCAGGGGGTAGCTCCTACGAGCAGTACTTC. This translates into CASSPPGGSSYEQYF.

The chain uses TRBV5-8 and TRBJ2-2, with D possibly matching TRBD1 (6 bases). Trimming shortened V by 4 bases and J by 4 bases, and 17 bases separated the two germline ends. CDR3 size: 16 residues. Germline V gives CDR1 SGHTS, CDR2 YDEGEE. The CDR3: CASSGPVGQSTGELFF. In nucleotides, the CDR3 is TGTGCCAGCAGCGGGCCGGTGGGACAATCCACCGGGGAGCTGTTTTTT.

This sequence joins TRBV5-4 and TRBJ2-3; D may correspond to TRBD1 or TRBD2 (5 bases each). The V end lost 3 bases, the J end lost 0 bases, and 11 bases lay between the germline ends. The germline CDR1 and CDR2 sequences are SGHNT and YYREEE (reference sequence). The CDR3 has 15 residues. This chain's CDR3 is CASSWGTRSTDTQYF. DNA for the CDR3: TGTGCCAGCAGCTGGGGGACCCGGAGCACAGATACGCAGTATTTT.

This chain joins TRBV2 and TRBJ1-2; D ambiguous. Trimming left V 11 bases short and J 4 bases short, with 14 bases between. The CDR3 has 12 amino acids. CDR1 SNHLY and CDR2 FYNNEI come from the germline V gene. The CDR3 loop reads CALMGSGYGYTF. In DNA form, the CDR3 reads TGTGCCCTTATGGGATCTGGCTATGGCTACACCTTC.

This clone was detected a few times. The chain recombines TRBV5-1 with TRBJ2-2; 9 bases match TRBD2. V was clipped by 2 bases and J by 6 bases; unmatched bases: 5. Germline V CDR1 and CDR2: SGHRS, YFSETQ. The CDR3 consists of 15 residues. CDR3 residues: CASSFVAGGPGELFF. The CDR3 coding sequence is TGCGCCAGCAGCTTTGTTGCGGGGGGGCCCGGGGAGCTGTTTTTT.

V is TRBV3-1 (or the pseudogene TRBV3-2) and J is TRBJ2-1, with TRBD2 identical over 13 bases. Germline V CDR1 and CDR2: LGHDT, YNNKEL (reference sequence). This CDR3 is 14 amino acids long. The junction had 3 bases not matched to a gene; V was cut back by 4 bases and J by 9 bases. CDR3 coding DNA: TGTGCCAGCAGCCCCAGGACTAGCGGGAGTGAGCAGTTCTTC. Its protein is CASSPRTSGSEQFF.

The V and J genes are TRBV18 and TRBJ1-1; D might be TRBD1 (5 bases). The CDR3 has 16 residues. Germline lookup yields CDR1 KGHSH and CDR2 LQKENI. V was cut by 4 bases and J by 0 bases, with 15 bases left in between. The CDR3 DNA follows: TGTGCCAGCTCACGACTTATGACAGTTATGAACACTGAAGCTTTCTTT. Translating gives CASSRLMTVMNTEAFF.

On this clone itself: The same CDR3 also results from other DNA sequences found in this sample. CDR3 sequence: CASSKGVDTEAFF. The CDR3 nucleotides are TGTGCCAGTAGTAAGGGGGTGGACACTGAAGCTTTCTTT. The V and J genes are TRBV19 and TRBJ1-1; perhaps TRBD1 as D (6 bases). The CDR3 sequence is 13 residues long. Germline V gene data show CDR1 as LNHDA and CDR2 as SQIVND (reference sequence). Trimming took off 4 bases at V and 3 bases at J, with 9 bases between the two ends.

This chain uses TRBV2 with TRBJ1-4, with 9 bases that match TRBD1. With 5 bases clipped from V and 5 bases from J, the junction kept 6 bases outside the gene matches. CDR1 is SNHLY and CDR2 is FYNNEI in the germline V gene. CDR3 length: 15 amino acids. The CDR3 nucleotides are TGTGCCAGCAGTCAGGGGGGGACAGGGAATGAAAAACTGTTTTTT. Translation gives CASSQGGTGNEKLFF.

The chain uses TRBV11-2 and TRBJ2-7; 7 bases fit TRBD2. This CDR3 has 16 residues. The germline gives CDR1 SGHAT, CDR2 FQNNGV. Trimming removed 0 bases from V and 6 bases from J; junction bases left unmatched: 11. This CDR3 is CASSLEVGLVSPEQYF. For the CDR3, the DNA is TGTGCCAGCAGCTTAGAGGTAGGACTAGTGTCTCCCGAGCAGTACTTC.

This clone was seen only once. The chain carries TRBV6-2 or TRBV6-3 and TRBJ1-5; a possible D gene is TRBD1 (6 bases). There are 15 residues in the CDR3. Germline CDR1 MNHEY, CDR2 SVGEGT. V shed 6 bases and J shed 8 bases, with 20 bases lying between them. Written as DNA, the CDR3 is TGTGCCAGCAGCTCAGAGACAGGCCATTTCGAGCCCCAGCATTTT. It is translated as CASSSETGHFEPQHF.